This T cell receptor beta chain is drawn from a study of early stage breast cancer tumors (dated by TCRdb to 2015 to 2018). Study-wide context: Of the approximately 15 invasive breast tumors, twelve were found to be estrogen receptor-positive, progesterone receptor-positive and HER2-negative. The samples as a whole yielded a few million detected templates, corresponding to 1,100,000 or so unique clonotypes. Of the approximately 12 ER+/PR+/HER2- tumors, eight were classified as invasive ductal carcinomas and four as invasive lobular carcinomas. On average, each sample got around 10-fold read coverage. Overall results and qualifications from the work: Enriched TCRB sequences shared across patients were mostly commonly generated sequences, unlikely to play an important role in the tumor microenvironment. Compared with adjacent normal breast tissue, tumors had higher clonality and 2 to 3-fold greater T cell density. Repertoires from blood and normal breast were more alike than repertoires from blood and tumor, and in about 90% of the 16 patients, comparing each tissue with blood separated tumor from normal. Sequencing bulk genomic DNA from unsorted cells could not capture chain pairing or functional markers like CD4, CD8 and FOXP3. Because the cohort was small, a breakdown by tumor subtype could not be done.

Two independent genomic DNA replicates were amplified for each sample, with around 0.5 ug used for blood and about 1.5 ug for tumor or normal breast. Following the manufacturer's instructions, the ImmunoSeq Intro kit was used to carry out TCRB sequencing on genomic DNA. For absolute quantification, the 31-cycle multiplex PCR included proprietary primers along with spike-in control sequences. Single-end 150-bp reads were used to sequence an 87-bp fragment covering the CDR3 and the flanking V and J genes. Seven samples, each with two replicates, were multiplexed per lane of an Illumina MiSeq using version 3.0 chemistry. The study's processing was this. Raw data were processed with the vendor's proprietary pipeline, and both replicates were merged into a single result per sample. To define clonotypes, the study grouped productive rearrangements that shared the V-gene family, CDR3 amino acid sequence and J-gene segment. Clonality was computed as 1 minus the normalized Shannon entropy (Pielou evenness) of TCRB abundances. To estimate T cell density, the total number of templates was divided by the input cell count, which was inferred from how much DNA went in. Recon was used with default parameters to estimate total repertoire diversity and clonality. A clonotype counted as tumor-enriched if its abundance in tumor exceeded 0.1% and was at least 32-fold higher than its abundance in normal breast. Sourced from immuneACCESS, this table was stored by TCRdb with only in-frame sequences that have V and J called. A share of the clones is absent; for the studies checked, an unresolved V gene accounts for under half, and the remainder has no known explanation. The D gene and trimming were derived from the DNA, and the V and J assignments and clone size from that table. The sample table lists 25,000 to 35,000 clones, almost 75% of them with a count of one. Roughly 4.5% of the sample is taken by the ten largest.

The study profiled bulk TCR beta-chain repertoires in matched peripheral blood, tumor and adjacent normal breast tissue taken from some 17 patients with early-stage breast cancer. Before surgery, roughly 4.5-11 mL of whole blood was collected into EDTA tubes and then processed within 2 hours. Ficoll-Paque centrifugation in SepMate-50 tubes was used to isolate peripheral blood mononuclear cells. PBMCs were cryopreserved in aliquots of roughly 1.9 to 4 million cells in about 90% FBS with roughly 10% DMSO and kept in liquid nitrogen. Genomic DNA was extracted with the Qiagen AllPrep DNA/RNA Mini kit. In regard to this clone: No antigen is known for it. The sample holds no much larger clone one base away, and base qualities are not on file.

V and J lose 2 bases and 5 bases, and a span of 9 bases separates them. Spanning cysteine to phenylalanine, the CDR3 consists of 13 amino acids. Just CDR3 DNA is preserved here, 39 bases in frame from base 1. The germline V gene gives CDR1 as SGHTA and CDR2 as FQGTGA. Sequenced: blood. The chain is made from TRBV7-3 and TRBJ2-5; the D segment may tentatively be TRBD1 or TRBD2, each giving 5 matched bases. This clonotype was sampled from a person aged 40 to 49 with breast cancer. The DNA reads TGTGCCAGCAGCTTAGGGGGAATGGAGACCCAGTACTTC. Translated, this gives CASSLGGMETQYF.